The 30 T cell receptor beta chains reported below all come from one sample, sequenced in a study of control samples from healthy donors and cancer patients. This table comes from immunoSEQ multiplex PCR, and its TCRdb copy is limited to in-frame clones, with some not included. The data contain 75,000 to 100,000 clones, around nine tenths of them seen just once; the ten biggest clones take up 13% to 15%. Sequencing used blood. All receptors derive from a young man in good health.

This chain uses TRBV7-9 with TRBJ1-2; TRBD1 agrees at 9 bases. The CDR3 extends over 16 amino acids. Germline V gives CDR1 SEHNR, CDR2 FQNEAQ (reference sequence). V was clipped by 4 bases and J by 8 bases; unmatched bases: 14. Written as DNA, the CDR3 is TGTGCCAGCAGCTCGACCCGGGACAGGGAAGGAGACGGCTACACCTTC. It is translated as CASSSTRDREGDGYTF.

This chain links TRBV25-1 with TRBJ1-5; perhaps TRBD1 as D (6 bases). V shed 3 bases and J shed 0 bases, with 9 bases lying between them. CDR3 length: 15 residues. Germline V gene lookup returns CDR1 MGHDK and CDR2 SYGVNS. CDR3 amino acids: CASSERTDSNQPQHF. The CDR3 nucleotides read TGTGCCAGCAGTGAGAGGACAGATAGCAATCAGCCCCAGCATTTT. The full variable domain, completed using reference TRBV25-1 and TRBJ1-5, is EADIYQTPRYLVIGTGKKITLECSQTMGHDKMYWYQQDPGMELHLIHYSYGVNSTEKGDLSSESTVSRIRTEHFPLTLESARPSHTSQYLCASSERTDSNQPQHFGDGTRLSIL.

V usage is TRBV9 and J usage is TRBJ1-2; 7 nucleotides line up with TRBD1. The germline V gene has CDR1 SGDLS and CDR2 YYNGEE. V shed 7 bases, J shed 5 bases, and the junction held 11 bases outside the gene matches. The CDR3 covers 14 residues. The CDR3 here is CASRATGAQYGYTF. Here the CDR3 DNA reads TGTGCCAGCCGTGCCACAGGGGCGCAGTATGGCTACACCTTC.

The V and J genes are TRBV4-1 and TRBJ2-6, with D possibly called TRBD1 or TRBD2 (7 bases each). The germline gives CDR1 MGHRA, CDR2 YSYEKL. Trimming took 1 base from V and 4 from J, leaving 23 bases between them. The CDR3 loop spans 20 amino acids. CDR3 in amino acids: CASSQVRGRGQRLGANVLTF. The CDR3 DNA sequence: TGCGCCAGCAGCCAAGTAAGAGGGAGGGGACAGCGTTTGGGGGCCAACGTCCTGACTTTC.

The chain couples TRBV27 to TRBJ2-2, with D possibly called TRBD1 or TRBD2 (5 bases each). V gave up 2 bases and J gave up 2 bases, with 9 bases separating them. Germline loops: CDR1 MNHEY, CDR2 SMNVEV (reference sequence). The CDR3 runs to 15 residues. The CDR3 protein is CASSLRWDNTGELFF. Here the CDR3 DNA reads TGTGCCAGCAGTTTAAGATGGGACAACACCGGGGAGCTGTTTTTT.

The CDR3: CASSVRDTGELFF. The CDR3 bases are TGTGCCAGCAGCGTCCGGGACACCGGGGAGCTGTTTTTT. This chain joins TRBV7-6 and TRBJ2-2; D unresolved. V was pared by 5 bases and J by 3 bases, with 7 bases between. This CDR3 region has 13 residues. CDR1 and CDR2 from the germline V gene are SGHVS and FNYEAQ.

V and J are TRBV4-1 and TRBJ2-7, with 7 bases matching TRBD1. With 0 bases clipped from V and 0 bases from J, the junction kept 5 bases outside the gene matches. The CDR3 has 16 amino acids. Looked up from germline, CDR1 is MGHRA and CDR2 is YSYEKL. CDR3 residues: CASSQERAGGSYEQYF. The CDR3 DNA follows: TGCGCCAGCAGCCAAGAGAGGGCAGGGGGCTCCTACGAGCAGTACTTC.

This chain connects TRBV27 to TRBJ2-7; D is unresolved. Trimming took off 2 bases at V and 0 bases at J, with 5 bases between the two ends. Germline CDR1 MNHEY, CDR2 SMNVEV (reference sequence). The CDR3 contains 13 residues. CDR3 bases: TGTGCCAGCAGTTTAGGAACCTCCTACGAGCAGTACTTC. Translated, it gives CASSLGTSYEQYF.

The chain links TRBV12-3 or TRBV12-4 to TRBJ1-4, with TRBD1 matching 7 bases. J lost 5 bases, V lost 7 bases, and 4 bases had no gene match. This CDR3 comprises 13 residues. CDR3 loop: CASTQGVNEKLFF. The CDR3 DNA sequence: TGTGCCAGCACGCAGGGGGTAAATGAAAAACTGTTTTTT.

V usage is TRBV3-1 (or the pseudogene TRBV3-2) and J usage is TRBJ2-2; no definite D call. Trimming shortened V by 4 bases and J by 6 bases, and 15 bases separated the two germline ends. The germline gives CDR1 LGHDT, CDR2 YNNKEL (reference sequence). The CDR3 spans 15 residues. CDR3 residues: CASSPEVRIPGELFF. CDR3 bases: TGTGCCAGCAGCCCCGAGGTCAGGATTCCCGGGGAGCTGTTTTTT.

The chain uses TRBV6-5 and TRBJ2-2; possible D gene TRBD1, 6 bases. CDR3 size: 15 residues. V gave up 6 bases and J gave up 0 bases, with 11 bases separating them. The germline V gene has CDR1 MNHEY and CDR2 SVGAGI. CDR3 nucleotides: TGTGCCAGCAGCGTGGGACAAACGAACACCGGGGAGCTGTTTTTT. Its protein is CASSVGQTNTGELFF.

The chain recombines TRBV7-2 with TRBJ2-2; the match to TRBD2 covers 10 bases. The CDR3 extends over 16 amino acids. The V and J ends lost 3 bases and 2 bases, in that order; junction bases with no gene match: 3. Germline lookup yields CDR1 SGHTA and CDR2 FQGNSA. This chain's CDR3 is CASSFLAGDNTGELFF. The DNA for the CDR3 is TGTGCCAGCAGCTTCCTAGCGGGGGATAACACCGGGGAGCTGTTTTTT.

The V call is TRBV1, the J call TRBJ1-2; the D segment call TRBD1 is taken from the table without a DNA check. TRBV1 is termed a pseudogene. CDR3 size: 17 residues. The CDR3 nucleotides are TGCACCAGCAGCCAGGACAGGGGGCCCCAATCCGCGATATTATACACCTTC. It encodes CTSSQDRGPQSAILYTF.

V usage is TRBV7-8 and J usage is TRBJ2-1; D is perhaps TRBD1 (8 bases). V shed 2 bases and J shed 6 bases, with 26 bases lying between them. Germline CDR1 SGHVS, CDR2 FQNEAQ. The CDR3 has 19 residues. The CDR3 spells CASSLFTGGNDREGNEQFF. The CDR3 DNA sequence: TGTGCCAGCAGCTTATTCACAGGGGGGAATGACAGGGAGGGCAATGAGCAGTTCTTC. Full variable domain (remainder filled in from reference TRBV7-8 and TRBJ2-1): GAGVSQSPRYKVAKRGQDVALRCDPISGHVSLFWYQQALGQGPEFLTYFQNEAQLDKSGLPSDRFFAERPEGSVSTLKIQRTQQEDSAVYLCASSLFTGGNDREGNEQFFGPGTRLTVL.

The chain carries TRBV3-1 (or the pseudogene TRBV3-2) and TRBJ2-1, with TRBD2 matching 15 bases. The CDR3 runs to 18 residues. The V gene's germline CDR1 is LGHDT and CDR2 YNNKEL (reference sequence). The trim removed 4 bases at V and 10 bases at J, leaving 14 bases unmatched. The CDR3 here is CASSPQNGLAGGRQEQFF. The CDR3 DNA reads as TGTGCCAGCAGCCCACAAAATGGACTAGCGGGAGGGCGGCAAGAGCAGTTCTTC.

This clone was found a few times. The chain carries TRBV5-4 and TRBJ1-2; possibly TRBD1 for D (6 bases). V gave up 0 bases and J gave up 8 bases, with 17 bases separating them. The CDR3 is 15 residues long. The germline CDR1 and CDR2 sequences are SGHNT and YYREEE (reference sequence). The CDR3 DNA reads TGTGCCAGCAGCTTGGACCCCGCGGGGGCTGGGGGCTACACCTTC. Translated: CASSLDPAGAGGYTF.

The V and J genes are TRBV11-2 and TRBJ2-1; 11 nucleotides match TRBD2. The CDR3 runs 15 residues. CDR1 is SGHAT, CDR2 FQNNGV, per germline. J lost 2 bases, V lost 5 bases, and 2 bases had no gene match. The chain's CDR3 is CASSPGLAAYNEQFF. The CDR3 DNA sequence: TGTGCCAGCAGCCCGGGACTAGCGGCCTACAATGAGCAGTTCTTC.

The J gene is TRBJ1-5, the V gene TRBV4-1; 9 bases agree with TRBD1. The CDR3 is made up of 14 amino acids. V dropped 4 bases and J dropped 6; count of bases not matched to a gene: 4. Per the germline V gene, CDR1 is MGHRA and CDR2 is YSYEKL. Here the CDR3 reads CASSRQTGGQPQHF. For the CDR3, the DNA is TGCGCCAGCAGCCGCCAGACAGGGGGTCAGCCCCAGCATTTT.

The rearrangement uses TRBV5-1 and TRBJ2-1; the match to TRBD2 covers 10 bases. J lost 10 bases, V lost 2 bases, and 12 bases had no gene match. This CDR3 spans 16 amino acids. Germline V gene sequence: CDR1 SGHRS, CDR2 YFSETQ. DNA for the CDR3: TGCGCCAGCAGCTTAGGGAGCGGGAGGGCCGTGCGGGAGCAGTTCTTC. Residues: CASSLGSGRAVREQFF. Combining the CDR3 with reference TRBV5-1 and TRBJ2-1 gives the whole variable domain KAGVTQTPRYLIKTRGQQVTLSCSPISGHRSVSWYQQTPGQGLQFLFEYFSETQRNKGNFPGRFSGRQFSNSRSEMNVSTLELGDSALYLCASSLGSGRAVREQFFGPGTRLTVL.

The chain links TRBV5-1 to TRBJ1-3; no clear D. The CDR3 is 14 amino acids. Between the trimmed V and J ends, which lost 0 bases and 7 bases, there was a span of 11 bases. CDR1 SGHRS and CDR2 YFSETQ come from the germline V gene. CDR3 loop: CASSLDHAGNTIYF. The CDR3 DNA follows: TGCGCCAGCAGCTTGGACCACGCCGGGAACACCATATATTTT.

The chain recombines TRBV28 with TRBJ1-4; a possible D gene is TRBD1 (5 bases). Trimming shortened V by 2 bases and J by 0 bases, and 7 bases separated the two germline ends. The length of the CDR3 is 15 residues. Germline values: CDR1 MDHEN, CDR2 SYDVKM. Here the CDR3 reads CASSLAGATNEKLFF. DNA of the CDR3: TGTGCCAGCAGTTTAGCGGGGGCAACTAATGAAAAACTGTTTTTT.

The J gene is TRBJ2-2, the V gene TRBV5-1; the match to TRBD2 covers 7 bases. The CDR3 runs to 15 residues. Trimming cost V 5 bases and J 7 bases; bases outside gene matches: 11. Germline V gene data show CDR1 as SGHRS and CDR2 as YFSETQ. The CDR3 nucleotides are TGCGCCAGCAGTATCGTGGGAGGGCCTAGCGGGGAGCTGTTTTTT. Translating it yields CASSIVGGPSGELFF. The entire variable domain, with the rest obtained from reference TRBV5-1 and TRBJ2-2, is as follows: KAGVTQTPRYLIKTRGQQVTLSCSPISGHRSVSWYQQTPGQGLQFLFEYFSETQRNKGNFPGRFSGRQFSNSRSEMNVSTLELGDSALYLCASSIVGGPSGELFFGEGSRLTVL.

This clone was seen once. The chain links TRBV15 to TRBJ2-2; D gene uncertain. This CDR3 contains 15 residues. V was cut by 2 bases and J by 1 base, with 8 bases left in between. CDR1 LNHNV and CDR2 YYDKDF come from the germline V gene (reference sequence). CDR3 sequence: CATSRPLGNTGELFF. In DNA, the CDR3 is TGTGCCACCAGCAGACCCCTTGGGAACACCGGGGAGCTGTTTTTT.

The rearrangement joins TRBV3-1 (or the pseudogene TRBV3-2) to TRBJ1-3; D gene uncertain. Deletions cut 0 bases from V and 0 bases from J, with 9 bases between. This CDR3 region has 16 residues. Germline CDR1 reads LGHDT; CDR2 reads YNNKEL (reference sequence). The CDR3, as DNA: TGTGCCAGCAGCCAAGACGCAGTCAGCTCTGGAAACACCATATATTTT. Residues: CASSQDAVSSGNTIYF.

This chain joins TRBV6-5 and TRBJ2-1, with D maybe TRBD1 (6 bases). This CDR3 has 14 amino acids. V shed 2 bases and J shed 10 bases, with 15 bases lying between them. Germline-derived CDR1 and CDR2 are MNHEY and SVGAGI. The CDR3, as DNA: TGTGCCAGCAGTTACGGCAGGGGAATGATGGAGCAGTTCTTC. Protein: CASSYGRGMMEQFF.

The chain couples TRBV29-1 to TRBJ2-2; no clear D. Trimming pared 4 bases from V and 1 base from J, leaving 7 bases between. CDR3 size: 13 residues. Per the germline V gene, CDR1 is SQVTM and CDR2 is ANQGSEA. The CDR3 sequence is CSVVAGNTGELFF. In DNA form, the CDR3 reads TGCAGCGTTGTTGCAGGGAACACCGGGGAGCTGTTTTTT.

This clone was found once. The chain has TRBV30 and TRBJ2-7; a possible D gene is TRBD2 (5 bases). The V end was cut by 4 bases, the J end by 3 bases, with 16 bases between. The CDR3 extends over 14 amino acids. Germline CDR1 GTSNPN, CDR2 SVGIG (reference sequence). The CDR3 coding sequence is TGTGCCTGGATTGAGGTAAAAGGGAGCTACGAGCAGTACTTC. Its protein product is CAWIEVKGSYEQYF.

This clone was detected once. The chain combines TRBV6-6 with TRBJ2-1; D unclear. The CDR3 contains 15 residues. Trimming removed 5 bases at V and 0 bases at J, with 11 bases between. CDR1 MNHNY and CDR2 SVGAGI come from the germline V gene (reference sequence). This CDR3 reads CASSPRSSSYNEQFF. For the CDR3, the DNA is TGTGCCAGCAGTCCGCGGTCGAGCTCCTACAATGAGCAGTTCTTC.

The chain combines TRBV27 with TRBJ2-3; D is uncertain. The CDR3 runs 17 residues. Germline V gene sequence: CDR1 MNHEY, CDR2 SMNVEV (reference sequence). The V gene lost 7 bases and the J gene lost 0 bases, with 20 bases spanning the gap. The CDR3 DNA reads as TGTGCCAGCAAAATTAGGCTGTCGAGATCTAGCACAGATACGCAGTATTTT. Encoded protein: CASKIRLSRSSTDTQYF.

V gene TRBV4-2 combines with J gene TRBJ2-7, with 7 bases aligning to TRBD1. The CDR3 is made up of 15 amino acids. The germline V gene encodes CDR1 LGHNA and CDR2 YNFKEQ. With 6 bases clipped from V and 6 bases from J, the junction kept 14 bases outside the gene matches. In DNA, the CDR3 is TGTGCCAGCAGGCTACGGGCCGGGACAGCCTCCGAGCAGTACTTC. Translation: CASRLRAGTASEQYF.